The entry below describes one TCR beta chain. This clonotype has just a few counts. Its antigen remains unidentified. Per-nucleotide qualities are absent, and no much larger clonotype sits a single base away. The data are from a study of human T cells and chemical hapten exposure (dated by TCRdb to the early 2020s). At the level of the whole study: For sensitization, 2% DPC in acetone was applied to a 2 cm by 2 cm area of upper inner arm skin. Patch testing on the upper back used Finn chambers containing 0.01% DPC, with scoring done after 6 days according to International Contact Dermatitis Research Group standards. This study followed changes in the peripheral blood TCR repertoire in vivo during primary and secondary sensitization of alopecia patients to the hapten diphenylcyclopropenone (DPC). The patient cohort, mostly female, included alopecia areata with under or over 50% scalp involvement, alopecia totalis and alopecia universalis. Patients additionally received weekly therapeutic DPC doses to the scalp throughout the roughly 25-week study period. The libraries were sequenced as a pool, and the TCR yield per sample differed mostly because of small variations in library volumes within the pool. Under 30 alopecia patients gave blood for TCR sequencing at one to four time points (pre-sensitization, 2, 6 and 24 weeks). Blood samples were taken from patients before sensitization (week 0) and at 2, 6 and about 24 weeks after DPC sensitization. What the authors observed across the whole study: After repeated subsampling, changes were observed in the strength of the expansion versus patch-test correlation and in the threshold at which the correlation became significant. Compared with pre-sensitization or healthy control sets, expanded TCRs formed significantly more large CDR3 similarity clusters, which is consistent with antigen-driven responses. Alopecia, a presumed autoimmune disease, was present in all patients, so the immune response of the patients might differ from that of healthy individuals. Patch test score correlated positively with the number of PT1 expanded TCRs, reaching significance at thresholds 8, 16 and 32 but not at 4. The number of TCRs above 1 in 1000 frequency did not change with DPC sensitization; there was no evidence of global repertoire structure alterations.

This specimen's time point label, per the study, means: pre-sensitization, week 0. According to the study, the label for this sample's treatment or condition signals: therapeutic diphenylcyclopropenone sensitization with weekly scalp DPC. At every patch-test visit, the blood draw took place before the patch test was put on. Patients were eligible if aged 18 to 70, diagnosed with alopecia and judged suitable for DPC therapy, and pregnant patients were excluded. Unfractionated whole blood was collected in Tempus Blood RNA tubes, and total RNA was extracted from that blood. V has 7 bases trimmed and J has 4 bases trimmed; junction bases matching no gene number 8. CDR1 is given as MNHEY and CDR2 as SVGAGI, both from the germline V gene. Reading from cysteine to phenylalanine, the CDR3 counts 14 amino acids. Of all the DNA, just the CDR3 is kept, 42 bases in frame from base 1. The library was made by RACE. The sequencer listed for this sample is NextSeq 500. Library preparation attached unique molecular identifiers to individual cDNA molecules for quantitative, reproducible TCR counting. Each blood RNA sample was used to sequence both TCR alpha and TCR beta chains. As for the original processing: The median number of TCRs per sample was over 85,000, ranging from about 20,000 to 690,600. V, J and CDR3 annotation of the TCR reads was performed with the Decombinator software suite. For PS versus PT1 abundance plots, all samples were subsampled to the same number of TCRs (28,000). Expanded TCRs were defined as absent before sensitization and observed at least eight times at the 2-week time point. The public reads were run again by TCRdb, first through fastp at Q25 and then through MiXCR, and only productive beta chains were kept. Rows are combined by CDR3 protein, so each entry shows the most common genes and DNA. TCRdb, rather than the study authors, made the V and J calls. Across this sample there are around 250,000 distinct CDR3 sequences, with about 9.4% seen only once. The ten largest clones capture 2% to 3% of the sample.

The origin of this receptor is a woman aged 40 to 50 with alopecia areata. Some clones in this sample may be carry-over from other donors' samples. The chain couples TRBV6-5 to TRBJ2-7, with 9 junctional bases fitting TRBD2. The sequences come from whole blood, collected in connection with sensitization to the hapten diphenylcyclopropenone (DPC). CDR3 region: CASKGAGGPYEQYF. At the DNA level, the sequence is TGTGCCAGCAAGGGGGCGGGAGGGCCTTACGAGCAGTACTTC.